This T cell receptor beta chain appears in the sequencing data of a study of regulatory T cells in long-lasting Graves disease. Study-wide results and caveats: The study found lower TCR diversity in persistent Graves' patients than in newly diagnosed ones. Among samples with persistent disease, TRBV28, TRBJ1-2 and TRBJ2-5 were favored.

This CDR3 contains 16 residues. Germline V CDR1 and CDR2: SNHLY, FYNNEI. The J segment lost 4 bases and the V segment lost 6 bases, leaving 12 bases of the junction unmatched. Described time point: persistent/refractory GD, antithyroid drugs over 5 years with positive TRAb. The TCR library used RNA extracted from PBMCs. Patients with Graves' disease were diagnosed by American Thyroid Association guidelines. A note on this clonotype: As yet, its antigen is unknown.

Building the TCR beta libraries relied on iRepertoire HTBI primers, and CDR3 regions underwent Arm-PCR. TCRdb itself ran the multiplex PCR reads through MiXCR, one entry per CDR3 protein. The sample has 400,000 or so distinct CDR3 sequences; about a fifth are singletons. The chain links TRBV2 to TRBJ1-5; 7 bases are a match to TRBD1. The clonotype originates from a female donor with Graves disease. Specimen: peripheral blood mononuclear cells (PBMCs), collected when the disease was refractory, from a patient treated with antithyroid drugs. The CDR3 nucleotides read TGTGCCAGCAGACCCGACAGGGAAGGTTTGAATCAGCCCCAGCATTTT. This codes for CASRPDREGLNQPQHF.